These 27 T cell receptor beta chains were sequenced from one sample in a study of radiation and T cells in renal cell carcinoma (dated by TCRdb to 2019 to 2021). Libraries were prepared through the immunoSEQ multiplex PCR assay. The source is immuneACCESS, and TCRdb retained only in-frame sequences with V and J called. Part of the clones is not carried over; for the studies checked, unresolved V genes explain less than half of this, and the remainder is unexplained. In this sample the table shows about 90,000 clones, roughly 82% of which occur a single time. The ten largest clonotypes hold about 7.2% of the sample. The sample's time point label, in plain terms: blood 4 weeks post-SBRT, at nephrectomy. Taken with the paper, the label for treatment or condition translates to: 15 Gy SBRT to primary tumor, nephrectomy 4 weeks later. The specimen was blood, collected from a patient whose treatment included radiotherapy and nephrectomy. The receptors stem from a man between 60 and 75 years old with renal cell carcinoma.

The J gene is TRBJ2-7, the V gene TRBV29-1; D unclear. CDR3 length: 13 amino acids. Germline CDR1 SQVTM, CDR2 ANQGSEA. V lost 6 bases and J 1 base, leaving 13 bases between the germline ends. CDR3 DNA sequence: TGCAGCGTCTTATGGCCTAGATCCTACGAGCAGTACTTC. It is translated as CSVLWPRSYEQYF.

The chain uses TRBV10-2 and TRBJ1-1; 8 bases align to TRBD1. The CDR3 contains 15 residues. CDR1 WSHSY and CDR2 SAAADI come from the germline V gene. J gave up 0 bases and V 8 bases, and 8 bases lay outside the gene matches. Here the CDR3 DNA reads TGCGCCAGCGCACACAGGGGGAGGATGAACACTGAAGCTTTCTTT. This encodes CASAHRGRMNTEAFF.

This clone was observed a single time. The chain's CDR3 is CASSPSRVDRTSYGYTF. CDR3 nucleotide sequence: TGTGCCAGCAGCCCATCTCGGGTGGACAGGACTTCCTATGGCTACACCTTC. V is TRBV7-8 and J is TRBJ1-2, with TRBD1 matching 7 bases. Per the germline V gene, CDR1 is SGHVS and CDR2 is FQNEAQ. The CDR3 sequence is 17 residues long. Germline trimming cut 5 bases from V and 4 bases from J; bases unmatched to any gene: 16. Complete variable domain (other parts from reference TRBV7-8 and TRBJ1-2): GAGVSQSPRYKVAKRGQDVALRCDPISGHVSLFWYQQALGQGPEFLTYFQNEAQLDKSGLPSDRFFAERPEGSVSTLKIQRTQQEDSAVYLCASSPSRVDRTSYGYTFGSGTRLTVV.

The rearrangement links TRBV10-3 to TRBJ1-3; tentative D call: TRBD1 (6 bases). With 5 bases removed from V and 0 bases from J, the gap between germline ends came to 14 bases. The CDR3 contains 16 residues. Germline V gives CDR1 ENHRY, CDR2 SYGVKD. The CDR3 region has the DNA TGTGCCATCAGTTGGACAGTTGACTTCTCTGGAAACACCATATATTTT. Translated: CAISWTVDFSGNTIYF.

This chain joins TRBV7-2 and TRBJ1-5; D gene ambiguous. The CDR3 consists of 16 residues. The germline CDR1 and CDR2 sequences are SGHTA and FQGNSA. Deletions cut 0 bases from V and 0 bases from J, with 9 bases between. CDR3 protein: CASSLAAGYSNQPQHF. As DNA, the CDR3 is TGTGCCAGCAGCTTAGCTGCCGGTTATAGCAATCAGCCCCAGCATTTT.

This clone occurred once. The chain couples TRBV4-3 to TRBJ2-7; no clear D. The V end lost 0 bases, the J end lost 3 bases, and 9 bases lay between the germline ends. The CDR3 is made up of 14 amino acids. The germline gives CDR1 LGHNA, CDR2 YSLEER. The CDR3 loop reads CASSQERGSYEQYF. The CDR3 region has the DNA TGCGCCAGCAGCCAAGAGCGAGGTAGCTACGAGCAGTACTTC.

The chain employs TRBV23-1 and TRBJ1-5, with 10 nucleotides matching TRBD1. TRBV23-1 is assigned to the ORF class and has an uncertain function. V lost 4 bases, J lost 5 bases, and 8 bases stayed unmatched. The CDR3 extends over 16 amino acids. The CDR3 region has the DNA TGCGCCAGCAGTCTAACCGGGACAGGGGCATATCAGCCCCAGCATTTT. This gives the protein CASSLTGTGAYQPQHF.

The chain is built from TRBV28 and TRBJ1-5; D not certain. The CDR3 has 13 amino acids. Germline assignment: CDR1 MDHEN and CDR2 SYDVKM. V shed 8 bases and J shed 4 bases, with 12 bases lying between them. CDR3 in amino acids: CASRVGKNQPQHF. CDR3 nucleotides: TGTGCCAGCCGGGTGGGAAAGAATCAGCCCCAGCATTTT. Combining the CDR3 with reference TRBV28 and TRBJ1-5 gives the whole variable domain DVKVTQSSRYLVKRTGEKVFLECVQDMDHENMFWYRQDPGLGLRLIYFSYDVKMKEKGDIPEGYSVSREKKERFSLILESASTNQTSMYLCASRVGKNQPQHFGDGTRLSIL.

The chain couples TRBV15 to TRBJ1-1; weak D call: TRBD1 (5 bases). Germline V lookup: CDR1 LNHNV, CDR2 YYDKDF (reference sequence). CDR3 size: 15 residues. V was trimmed by 2 bases and J by 3 bases, leaving 13 bases between them. The DNA for the CDR3 is TGTGCCACCAGCAGACCAGGGATGGGGGACACTGAAGCTTTCTTT. Protein product: CATSRPGMGDTEAFF.

The genes are TRBV14 and TRBJ2-2; D not resolved. The ends were cut back, 5 bases at V and 2 bases at J, with 9 bases in the middle. This CDR3 has 14 residues. Germline CDR1 and CDR2: SGHDN and FVKESK. DNA for the CDR3: TGTGCCAGCAGCTCCATCCGTAACACCGGGGAGCTGTTTTTT. Its translation: CASSSIRNTGELFF.

In its sample, this clone was seen once. The gene calls are TRBV19 and TRBJ2-3; 10 bases map to TRBD2. The CDR3 runs to 14 residues. Germline V gives CDR1 LNHDA, CDR2 SQIVND (reference sequence). J gave up 5 bases and V 6 bases, and 5 bases lay outside the gene matches. CDR3 nucleotide sequence: TGTGCCAGTAGCCAGAGACTAGCGGGAGATACGCAGTATTTT. Protein: CASSQRLAGDTQYF.

This clone was recorded a few times. The CDR3 here is CAWRREGESGELFF. The CDR3 bases are TGTGCCTGGAGGCGGGAGGGGGAAAGCGGGGAGCTGTTTTTT. The chain couples TRBV30 to TRBJ2-2, with 9 nucleotides matching TRBD2. The length of the CDR3 is 14 residues. V shed 3 bases and J 7 bases; nucleotides not matched to a gene: 6. Germline V lookup: CDR1 GTSNPN, CDR2 SVGIG (reference sequence).

This clone was seen only a few times. This chain uses TRBV5-6 with TRBJ2-7; D may be TRBD1 (5 bases). The CDR3 runs 11 residues. V gave up 0 bases and J gave up 11 bases, with 9 bases separating them. Germline V gene data show CDR1 as SGHDT and CDR2 as YYEEEE. The CDR3 region has the DNA TGTGCCAGCAGCTTGGGGCAGGGCGAGTACTTC. It yields the protein CASSLGQGEYF.

The rearrangement uses TRBV5-1 and TRBJ2-5; D is possibly TRBD1 (5 bases). This CDR3 is built from 15 residues. Germline-derived CDR1 and CDR2 are SGHRS and YFSETQ. Trimming removed 4 bases from V and 1 base from J, with 14 bases in between. The CDR3 spells CASSQNTGSQETQYF. In DNA, the CDR3 is TGCGCCAGCAGCCAAAACACAGGTAGCCAAGAGACCCAGTACTTC.

The chain joins TRBV28 to TRBJ1-5, with D hard to call. The V gene lost 3 bases and the J gene lost 3 bases, with 15 bases spanning the gap. This CDR3 region has 16 residues. Germline V gene data show CDR1 as MDHEN and CDR2 as SYDVKM. In nucleotides, the CDR3 is TGTGCCAGCAGTTTTCCCGACCTACACGTCAATCAGCCCCAGCATTTT. Encoded protein: CASSFPDLHVNQPQHF. Together with reference TRBV28 and TRBJ1-5, the CDR3 gives the full variable domain: DVKVTQSSRYLVKRTGEKVFLECVQDMDHENMFWYRQDPGLGLRLIYFSYDVKMKEKGDIPEGYSVSREKKERFSLILESASTNQTSMYLCASSFPDLHVNQPQHFGDGTRLSIL.

The chain joins TRBV6-1 to TRBJ1-2; D perhaps matches TRBD1 (6 bases). V was shortened by 3 bases and J by 3 bases, with 11 bases between the two germline ends. This CDR3 region has 14 residues. Germline loops: CDR1 MNHNS, CDR2 SASEGT. The DNA of the CDR3 is TGTGCCAGCAGTGAGGACAGAACCTACTATGGCTACACCTTC. Residues: CASSEDRTYYGYTF.

The J gene is TRBJ2-1, the V gene TRBV7-2, with D perhaps TRBD1 or TRBD2 (5 bases each). Trimming shortened V by 0 bases and J by 2 bases, and 5 bases separated the two germline ends. From germline, CDR1 is SGHTA and CDR2 FQGNSA. The length of the CDR3 is 14 residues. The CDR3 region is CASSLAGAYNEQFF. The CDR3 nucleotides are TGTGCCAGCAGCTTAGCGGGGGCCTACAATGAGCAGTTCTTC.

The chain uses TRBV29-1 and TRBJ1-2; D remains unclear. Germline CDR1 is SQVTM and CDR2 is ANQGSEA. V was clipped by 7 bases and J by 8 bases, with 5 bases between them. This CDR3 is 8 amino acids long. CDR3 bases: TGCAGCGATGAGGGCTACACCTTC. This sequence encodes CSDEGYTF.

The gene calls are TRBV27 and TRBJ1-5; a possible D gene is TRBD1 (5 bases). CDR3 size: 15 residues. The V gene's germline CDR1 is MNHEY and CDR2 SMNVEV (reference sequence). V was pared by 5 bases and J by 6 bases, with 17 bases between. This chain's CDR3 is CASSRDPEDGQPQHF. CDR3 nucleotide sequence: TGTGCCAGCAGTCGGGACCCCGAGGACGGTCAGCCCCAGCATTTT.

The chain combines TRBV25-1 with TRBJ1-1; D is perhaps TRBD1 (5 bases). Germline CDR1 is MGHDK and CDR2 is SYGVNS. CDR3 length: 15 amino acids. V lost 10 bases and J lost 3, with 21 bases in between. CDR3 in amino acids: CATRPGPGGHTEAFF. DNA for the CDR3: TGTGCCACCCGGCCGGGGCCCGGAGGGCACACTGAAGCTTTCTTT. Full variable domain (rest looked up from reference TRBV25-1 and TRBJ1-1): EADIYQTPRYLVIGTGKKITLECSQTMGHDKMYWYQQDPGMELHLIHYSYGVNSTEKGDLSSESTVSRIRTEHFPLTLESARPSHTSQYLCATRPGPGGHTEAFFGQGTRLTVV.

The genes are TRBV7-2 and TRBJ2-7; TRBD1 matches at 7 bases. V lost 2 bases to trimming and J lost 1 base; unmatched junction nucleotides: 5. The CDR3 consists of 15 residues. CDR1 is SGHTA and CDR2 is FQGNSA in the germline V gene. The CDR3 DNA reads TGTGCCAGCAGCTTATCAGGGGGAGAATCCTACGAGCAGTACTTC. Its translation is CASSLSGGESYEQYF. The full variable domain, in which reference TRBV7-2 and TRBJ2-7 provide the parts outside the CDR3, is GAGVSQSPSNKVTEKGKDVELRCDPISGHTALYWYRQSLGQGLEFLIYFQGNSAPDKSGLPSDRFSAERTGGSVSTLTIQRTQQEDSAVYLCASSLSGGESYEQYFGPGTRLTVT.

V is TRBV4-3 and J is TRBJ2-2; the match to TRBD1 covers 7 bases. With 5 bases clipped from V and 4 bases from J, the junction kept 4 bases outside the gene matches. CDR3 length: 14 residues. Germline V gives CDR1 LGHNA, CDR2 YSLEER. The CDR3 loop reads CASSLRQGTGELFF. CDR3 DNA: TGCGCCAGCAGCTTACGACAGGGCACCGGGGAGCTGTTTTTT.

This sequence joins TRBV5-1 and TRBJ2-5, with TRBD1 matching over 7 bases. There are 14 residues in the CDR3. V dropped 2 bases and J dropped 1; count of bases not matched to a gene: 2. The germline CDR1 and CDR2 sequences are SGHRS and YFSETQ. CDR3 protein: CASSLRDSQETQYF. DNA for the CDR3: TGCGCCAGCAGCTTACGGGACAGCCAAGAGACCCAGTACTTC.

This clone showed up just once. The chain links TRBV4-3 to TRBJ1-2; 7 bases agree with TRBD1. The CDR3 consists of 17 residues. Germline-derived CDR1 and CDR2 are LGHNA and YSLEER. J lost 6 bases, V lost 2 bases, and 15 bases had no gene match. This chain's CDR3 is CASSQRPRRTGDNGYTF. Here the CDR3 DNA reads TGCGCCAGCAGCCAAAGGCCTCGGAGGACAGGCGACAATGGCTACACCTTC.

The V gene is TRBV9, the J gene TRBJ2-3; possibly TRBD2 for D (6 bases). Trimming stripped 3 bases from V and 1 base from J, with 15 bases between. This CDR3 is built from 16 residues. Looked up from germline, CDR1 is SGDLS and CDR2 is YYNGEE. CDR3 loop: CASSAGTGLGTDTQYF. The CDR3 coding sequence is TGTGCCAGCAGCGCCGGGACTGGTCTAGGCACAGATACGCAGTATTTT.

The J gene is TRBJ1-2, the V gene TRBV19, with 7 bases that match TRBD1. V trimming: 6 bases; J trimming: 11 bases; junction bases outside the gene matches: 9. This CDR3 has 12 residues. Germline CDR1 LNHDA, CDR2 SQIVND (reference sequence). The CDR3 region has the DNA TGTGCCAGTAGGCGAGACAGGGAAGCTTACACCTTC. It encodes CASRRDREAYTF.

The rearrangement uses TRBV5-1 and TRBJ2-7; D gene ambiguous. Per the germline V gene, CDR1 is SGHRS and CDR2 is YFSETQ. V lost 1 base, J lost 2 bases, and 7 bases lay in between. The CDR3 spans 13 residues. The CDR3 DNA reads as TGCGCCAGCAGCTTGTTTAGGGCCTACGAGCAGTACTTC. This sequence encodes CASSLFRAYEQYF.